A single sample gave rise to the 24 T cell receptor beta chains below, sequenced in a study of neurological immune-mediated disorders. TCRdb reprocessed the 5' RACE reads via MiXCR and lists one record per CDR3 protein. The data show 75,000 to 80,000 distinct CDR3 sequences, 4.5% to 6.5% seen once. Input material: PBMCs. These receptors all come from a woman in her twenties or thirties with multiple sclerosis.

There are many counts of this clonotype. V is TRBV14 and J is TRBJ1-2, with a possible D match to TRBD1 (5 bases). The CDR3 consists of 19 residues. Germline loops: CDR1 SGHDN, CDR2 FVKESK. Trimming stripped 3 bases from V and 0 bases from J, with 23 bases between. In DNA, the CDR3 is TGTGCCAGCAGCCACCCCCGGGACGTATTAAACCGATCTAACTATGGCTACACCTTC. It codes for CASSHPRDVLNRSNYGYTF.

This clonotype was seen many times. The chain recombines TRBV14 with TRBJ1-2, with D possibly matching TRBD1 (5 bases). CDR3 size: 17 residues. The V end lost 4 bases, the J end lost 1 base, and 19 bases lay between the germline ends. Germline CDR1 reads SGHDN; CDR2 reads FVKESK. CDR3 sequence (DNA): TGTGCCAGCAGCCCACCTTATGGGACGGCAAATAACTATGGCTACACCTTC. Translation gives CASSPPYGTANNYGYTF.

This chain links TRBV5-1 with TRBJ2-2, with 7 bases aligning to TRBD2. The V segment lost 4 bases and the J segment 10 bases; nucleotides outside the gene matches: 4. The germline V gene encodes CDR1 SGHRS and CDR2 YFSETQ. The CDR3 is 12 amino acids. The CDR3 loop reads CASSPGGLELFF. CDR3 bases: TGCGCCAGCAGCCCGGGAGGACTGGAGCTGTTTTTT.

This clonotype was seen ten or more times. The J gene is TRBJ1-2, the V gene TRBV5-1; D is unresolved. V lost 2 bases and J lost 8, with 13 bases in between. This CDR3 region has 13 residues. Germline assignment: CDR1 SGHRS and CDR2 YFSETQ. This chain's CDR3 is CASSLPLIGGYTF. The CDR3 coding sequence is TGCGCCAGCAGCTTACCACTCATTGGGGGCTACACCTTC. Complete variable domain (other parts from reference TRBV5-1 and TRBJ1-2): KAGVTQTPRYLIKTRGQQVTLSCSPISGHRSVSWYQQTPGQGLQFLFEYFSETQRNKGNFPGRFSGRQFSNSRSEMNVSTLELGDSALYLCASSLPLIGGYTFGSGTRLTVV.

This clonotype was counted at least ten times. The rearrangement joins TRBV5-1 to TRBJ2-1; 9 nucleotides agree with TRBD2. After removal of 0 bases from V and 8 bases from J, the junction contained 6 bases not matched to a gene. Germline lookup yields CDR1 SGHRS and CDR2 YFSETQ. The CDR3 loop spans 15 amino acids. The CDR3 reads CASSLAAGGPDEQFF. Here the CDR3 DNA reads TGCGCCAGCAGCTTGGCTGCGGGGGGGCCGGATGAGCAGTTCTTC. The whole variable domain, remainder taken from reference TRBV5-1 and TRBJ2-1, is KAGVTQTPRYLIKTRGQQVTLSCSPISGHRSVSWYQQTPGQGLQFLFEYFSETQRNKGNFPGRFSGRQFSNSRSEMNVSTLELGDSALYLCASSLAAGGPDEQFFGPGTRLTVL.

This clonotype was observed at least ten times. The chain combines TRBV5-6 with TRBJ1-3; perhaps TRBD1 as D (5 bases). Germline V gene lookup returns CDR1 SGHDT and CDR2 YYEEEE. The germline V and J ends were trimmed by 2 bases and 3 bases, with 9 bases remaining between them. The CDR3 extends over 14 amino acids. The CDR3 spells CASSFSQGGNTIYF. CDR3 DNA: TGTGCCAGCAGCTTTTCCCAGGGTGGAAACACCATATATTTT.

This clonotype was counted at least ten times. V is TRBV20-1 and J is TRBJ2-1, with 8 positions matching TRBD1. Germline values: CDR1 DFQATT, CDR2 SNEGSKA (reference sequence). The CDR3 has 13 residues. V lost 3 bases, J lost 5 bases, and 3 bases stayed unmatched. In DNA, the CDR3 is TGCAGTGCTAGTTGGACAGGGAACAATGAGCAGTTCTTC. This translates into CSASWTGNNEQFF.

This clonotype was detected many times. CDR3 region: CASGLTADTEAFF. The CDR3, as DNA: TGCGCCAGCGGACTGACAGCGGATACTGAAGCTTTCTTT. The chain links TRBV5-1 to TRBJ1-1; the D gene is possibly TRBD1 (5 bases). Germline loops: CDR1 SGHRS, CDR2 YFSETQ. The CDR3 loop spans 13 amino acids. With 7 bases removed from V and 5 bases from J, the gap between germline ends came to 15 bases.

DNA of the CDR3: TGTGCCAGCAGCGTAGCTACAGGGTCTAACTATGGCTACACCTTC. This codes for CASSVATGSNYGYTF. The chain combines TRBV9 with TRBJ1-2, with TRBD1 as a possible D gene (6 bases). V was shortened by 0 bases and J by 0 bases, with 9 bases between the two germline ends. This CDR3 spans 15 amino acids. Germline CDR1 is SGDLS and CDR2 is YYNGEE. Combining the CDR3 with reference TRBV9 and TRBJ1-2 gives the whole variable domain DSGVTQTPKHLITATGQRVTLRCSPRSGDLSVYWYQQSLDQGLQFLIQYYNGEERAKGNILERFSAQQFPDLHSELNLSSLELGDSALYFCASSVATGSNYGYTFGSGTRLTVV.

The table lists this clonotype with many counts. The gene calls are TRBV27 and TRBJ2-3, with D hard to call. Germline V lookup: CDR1 MNHEY, CDR2 SMNVEV (reference sequence). CDR3 size: 15 residues. The V end was cut by 6 bases, the J end by 0 bases, with 13 bases between. The CDR3 DNA sequence: TGTGCCAGCAGGGCTTTCCCCCGTAGCACAGATACGCAGTATTTT. This translates into CASRAFPRSTDTQYF.

There are a few counts of this clonotype. This rearrangement joins TRBV5-5 to TRBJ2-7, with D perhaps matching TRBD2 (5 bases). Germline values: CDR1 SGHKS, CDR2 YYEKEE (reference sequence). The CDR3 has 15 amino acids. The V end was cut by 4 bases, the J end by 4 bases, with 18 bases between. CDR3 DNA: TGTGCCAGCAGCCATCAACCTGCCGGGGAGTACGAGCAGTACGTC. Its translation: CASSHQPAGEYEQYV.

This clonotype came up a few times. The rearrangement uses TRBV7-6 and TRBJ2-1; 15 positions match TRBD2. The ends lost 1 base at V and 4 bases at J; junction bases unmatched: 5. The CDR3 sequence is 18 residues long. In germline, CDR1 is SGHVS, CDR2 FNYEAQ. In DNA, the CDR3 is TGTGCCAGCAGCTTAGTGGGACTAGCGGGAGGCCGGTACAATGAGCAGTTCTTC. Protein product: CASSLVGLAGGRYNEQFF.

In this sample, this clonotype turned up a few times. This sequence joins TRBV29-1 and TRBJ2-7; D is possibly TRBD1 (7 bases). Deletions cut 6 bases from V and 6 bases from J, with 15 bases between. The germline gives CDR1 SQVTM, CDR2 ANQGSEA. The CDR3 contains 12 residues. CDR3 sequence: CSVLDRRGEQYV. The CDR3 bases are TGCAGCGTCCTGGACAGGAGGGGCGAGCAGTACGTC.

This clonotype appeared many times. J is TRBJ1-1 and V is TRBV5-1, with D possibly matching TRBD1 (5 bases). Trimming cost V 2 bases and J 7 bases, with 12 bases left between them. Germline CDR1 SGHRS, CDR2 YFSETQ. The CDR3 contains 13 residues. The CDR3 sequence: CASSFGGGIEAFF. CDR3 bases: TGCGCCAGCAGCTTTGGGGGGGGGATTGAAGCTTTCTTT.

This clonotype has at least ten counts. The chain is built from TRBV19 and TRBJ2-7; D is perhaps TRBD1 (6 bases). Germline V gene lookup returns CDR1 LNHDA and CDR2 SQIVND (reference sequence). Trimming cost V 4 bases and J 2 bases, with 12 bases left between them. This CDR3 has 14 amino acids. The CDR3 DNA reads TGTGCCAGTAGTAAGACAGGAGGAGCCTACGAGCAGTACTTC. Its protein is CASSKTGGAYEQYF.

There are many counts of this clonotype. The chain employs TRBV9 and TRBJ2-2; D possibly corresponds to TRBD1 (5 bases). Trimming shortened V by 7 bases and J by 6 bases, and 16 bases separated the two germline ends. Germline values: CDR1 SGDLS, CDR2 YYNGEE. This CDR3 region has 14 residues. CDR3 sequence: CASGQGPGAGELFF. CDR3 coding DNA: TGTGCCAGCGGACAAGGGCCAGGCGCCGGGGAGCTGTTTTTT.

The rearrangement links TRBV27 to TRBJ1-1; 7 positions agree with TRBD1. J lost 8 bases, V lost 5 bases, and 17 bases had no gene match. Germline V lookup: CDR1 MNHEY, CDR2 SMNVEV (reference sequence). The CDR3 length is 16 residues. The CDR3 protein is CASSPLGEGASREAFF. As DNA, the CDR3 is TGTGCCAGCAGTCCCCTCGGGGAGGGGGCTTCTCGGGAAGCTTTCTTT.

This clonotype was counted a few times. This chain links TRBV5-1 with TRBJ2-5; unclear D gene. The germline V and J ends were trimmed by 0 bases and 2 bases, with 5 bases remaining between them. CDR3 length: 13 amino acids. The V gene's germline CDR1 is SGHRS and CDR2 YFSETQ. DNA of the CDR3: TGCGCCAGCAGCTTGGCCTTACAAGAGACCCAGTACTTC. Its translation: CASSLALQETQYF.

This clonotype was observed many times. V usage is TRBV20-1 and J usage is TRBJ2-5, with a possible D match to TRBD2 (6 bases). V lost 3 bases to trimming and J lost 5 bases, with 13 bases between them. Per the germline V gene, CDR1 is DFQATT and CDR2 is SNEGSKA (reference sequence). The CDR3 is 13 amino acids. The CDR3 DNA follows: TGCAGTGCTAGGGGAGGCGGTCCGGAGACCCAGTACTTC. This encodes CSARGGGPETQYF.

This clonotype has at least ten counts. V usage is TRBV12-3 or TRBV12-4 and J usage is TRBJ2-4, with D perhaps given as TRBD1 or TRBD2 (5 bases each). V dropped 0 bases and J dropped 8 bases, with 8 bases sitting between them. The CDR3 contains 13 residues. This CDR3 reads CASSLARGDIQYF. For the CDR3, the DNA is TGTGCCAGCAGTTTAGCGAGAGGGGACATTCAGTACTTC.

This clonotype was counted ten times or more. CDR3 DNA: TGTGCCAGCAGCTTAGGGGTCCTAGCGGGAGCCTACAATGAGCAGTTCTTC. Residues: CASSLGVLAGAYNEQFF. The chain uses TRBV7-8 and TRBJ2-1, with 10 bases fitting TRBD2. Germline V lookup: CDR1 SGHVS, CDR2 FQNEAQ. The CDR3 spans 17 residues. The J segment lost 2 bases and the V segment lost 1 base, leaving 5 bases of the junction unmatched.

This clonotype was counted at least ten times. This chain connects TRBV20-1 to TRBJ1-3, with D possibly being TRBD1 (5 bases). The V end lost 5 bases, the J end lost 0 bases, and 11 bases lay between the germline ends. Germline CDR1 and CDR2: DFQATT and SNEGSKA (reference sequence). The CDR3 covers 14 residues. CDR3 residues: CSAYTGFSGNTIYF. CDR3 DNA sequence: TGCAGTGCTTATACAGGTTTCTCTGGAAACACCATATATTTT.

This clonotype was seen at least ten times. This chain joins TRBV6-5 and TRBJ2-1; D is possibly TRBD1 (7 bases). CDR1 MNHEY and CDR2 SVGAGI come from the germline V gene. The ends were cut back, 7 bases at V and 1 base at J, with 14 bases in the middle. The CDR3 runs 15 residues. The CDR3 sequence: CASTQSGGSYNEQFF. The CDR3 DNA follows: TGTGCCAGCACCCAGTCAGGGGGGTCCTACAATGAGCAGTTCTTC.

This clonotype was recorded at least ten times. The CDR3: CSARDEETGNTEAFF. As DNA, the CDR3 is TGCAGTGCTAGAGATGAGGAGACAGGGAACACTGAAGCTTTCTTT. The chain has TRBV20-1 and TRBJ1-1, with D tentatively TRBD1 (6 bases). The germline V gene has CDR1 DFQATT and CDR2 SNEGSKA (reference sequence). The length of the CDR3 is 15 residues. Trimming left V 0 bases short and J 1 base short, with 12 bases between.